This TCR beta chain comes out of a study of T cell responses to AZD1222 COVID-19 vaccine. Study findings and constraints: Only five to seven AZD1222 recipients were seropositive at baseline.

The germline V gene has CDR1 SEHNR and CDR2 FQNEAQ (reference sequence). V was pared by 11 bases and J by 0 bases, with 8 bases between. The CDR3 is 13 amino acids. Repertoires were generated with immunoSEQ multiplex PCR, while TCRdb's copy carries only in-frame clones and drops some. The sample lists about 150,000 clones; roughly 90% were seen once. For this clone: Its antigen is as yet unknown.

Pooling of second doses given at about 4 or about 12 weeks was done. V gene TRBV7-9 combines with J gene TRBJ2-6, with D maybe TRBD1 (6 bases). The specimen was peripheral blood, collected 28 days after the second AZD1222 dose. This TCR was recovered from an adult who received the AZD1222 COVID-19 vaccine. Here the CDR3 reads CAEDSSGANVLTF. The CDR3 DNA is TGTGCCGAGGACAGCTCTGGGGCCAACGTCCTGACTTTC.